This T cell receptor beta chain stems from a study of T cell repertoires in cytomegalovirus infection. Study-wide results and caveats: The ex vivo response showed dominance by HLA-C-restricted CMV-specific TCR beta clonotypes.

CDR3 length equals 15 residues. Germline V CDR1 and CDR2: MNHNY, SVGAGI (reference sequence). Trimming at V came to 4 bases and at J to 4 bases, leaving 8 bases not matched to a gene. In TCRdb, the reads were re-called with MiXCR into one record per CDR3 protein. Of over 150,000 distinct CDR3 sequences in the sample, 13% to 15% were seen once. A remark on this clonotype: Its antigen is unknown.

This sequence originates from a human donor in good health (CMV status not recorded). Some clones in this sample may be carry-over from other donors' samples. Sequenced: PBMCs. The J gene is TRBJ2-3, the V gene TRBV6-6, with TRBD1 matching 7 bases. The CDR3 DNA reads TGTGCCAGCAGTTTGGAAGGGGGCTCGGCAGATACGCAGTATTTT. Its translation: CASSLEGGSADTQYF.